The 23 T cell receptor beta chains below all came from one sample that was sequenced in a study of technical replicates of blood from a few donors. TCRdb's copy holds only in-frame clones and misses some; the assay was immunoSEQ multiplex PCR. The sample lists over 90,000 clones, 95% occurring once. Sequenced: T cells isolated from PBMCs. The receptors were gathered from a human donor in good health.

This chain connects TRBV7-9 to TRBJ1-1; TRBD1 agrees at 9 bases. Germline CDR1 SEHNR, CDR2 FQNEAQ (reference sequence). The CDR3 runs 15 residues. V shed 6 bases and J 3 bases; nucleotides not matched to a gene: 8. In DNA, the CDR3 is TGTGCCAGCAGGTATACAGGGGGCCGGGACACTGAAGCTTTCTTT. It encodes CASRYTGGRDTEAFF.

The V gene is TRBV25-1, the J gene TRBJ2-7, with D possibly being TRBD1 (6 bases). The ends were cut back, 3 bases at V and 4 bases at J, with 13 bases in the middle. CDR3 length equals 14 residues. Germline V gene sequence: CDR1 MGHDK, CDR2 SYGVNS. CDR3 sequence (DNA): TGTGCCAGCAGTGAGGGTTCGGACAGATACGAGCAGTACTTC. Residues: CASSEGSDRYEQYF.

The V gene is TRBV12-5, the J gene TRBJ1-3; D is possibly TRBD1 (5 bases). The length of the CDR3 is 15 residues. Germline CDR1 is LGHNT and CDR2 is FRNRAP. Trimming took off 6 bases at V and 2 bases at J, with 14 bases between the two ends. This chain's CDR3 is CASGSDSRTGNTIYF. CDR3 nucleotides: TGTGCTAGTGGATCCGACAGCCGAACTGGAAACACCATATATTTT. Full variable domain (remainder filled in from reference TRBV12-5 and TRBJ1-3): DARVTQTPRHKVTEMGQEVTMRCQPILGHNTVFWYRQTMMQGLELLAYFRNRAPLDDSGMPKDRFSAEMPDATLATLKIQPSEPRDSAVYFCASGSDSRTGNTIYFGEGSWLTVV.

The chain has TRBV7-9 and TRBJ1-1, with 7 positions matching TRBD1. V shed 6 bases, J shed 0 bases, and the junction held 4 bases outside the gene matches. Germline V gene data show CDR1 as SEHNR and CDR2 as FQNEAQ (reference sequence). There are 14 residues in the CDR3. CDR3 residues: CASSNQGVNTEAFF. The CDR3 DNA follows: TGTGCCAGCAGTAACCAGGGGGTGAACACTGAAGCTTTCTTT.

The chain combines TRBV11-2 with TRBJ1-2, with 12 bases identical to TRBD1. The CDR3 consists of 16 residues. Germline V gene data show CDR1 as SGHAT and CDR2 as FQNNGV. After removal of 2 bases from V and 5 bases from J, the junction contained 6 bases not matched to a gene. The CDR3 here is CASSLLGQGAWYGYTF. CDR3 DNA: TGTGCCAGCAGCTTACTGGGACAGGGGGCTTGGTATGGCTACACCTTC.

The CDR3 reads CASSPWVAGGNEQFF. In DNA form, the CDR3 reads TGTGCCAGCAGCCCTTGGGTAGCGGGAGGCAATGAGCAGTTCTTC. The genes are TRBV7-2 and TRBJ2-1; 10 positions match TRBD2. This CDR3 region has 15 residues. The V gene end was trimmed by 5 bases and the J gene end by 6 bases; junction bases not matched to a gene: 7. Germline assignment: CDR1 SGHTA and CDR2 FQGNSA.

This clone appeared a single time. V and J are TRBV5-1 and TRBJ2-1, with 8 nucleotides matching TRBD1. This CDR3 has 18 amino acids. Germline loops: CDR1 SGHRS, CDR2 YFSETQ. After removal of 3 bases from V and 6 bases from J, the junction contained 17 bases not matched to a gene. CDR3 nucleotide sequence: TGCGCCAGCAGCTCCCTAATTTCTAGGACAGGGCCCGGCAATGAGCAGTTCTTC. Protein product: CASSSLISRTGPGNEQFF.

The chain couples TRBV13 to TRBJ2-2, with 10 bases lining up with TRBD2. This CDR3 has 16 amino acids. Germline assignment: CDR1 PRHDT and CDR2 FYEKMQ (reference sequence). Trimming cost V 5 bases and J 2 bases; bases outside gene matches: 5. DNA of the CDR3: TGTGCCAGCAGCCCACGGACTAGCGGAAACACCGGGGAGCTGTTTTTT. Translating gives CASSPRTSGNTGELFF.

The CDR3 sequence: CASSLVRGGLTDTQYF. DNA for the CDR3: TGTGCCAGCAGCTTGGTTAGGGGGGGCCTCACAGATACGCAGTATTTT. The V gene is TRBV5-6, the J gene TRBJ2-3, with TRBD2 as a possible D gene (7 bases). V was cut by 0 bases and J by 2 bases, with 13 bases left in between. The V gene's germline CDR1 is SGHDT and CDR2 YYEEEE. The CDR3 is 16 amino acids.

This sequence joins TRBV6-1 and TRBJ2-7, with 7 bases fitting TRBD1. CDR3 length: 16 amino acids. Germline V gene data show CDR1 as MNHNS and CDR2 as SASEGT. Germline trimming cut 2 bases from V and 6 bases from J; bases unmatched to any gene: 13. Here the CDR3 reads CASSERVKGARAEQYF. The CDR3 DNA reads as TGTGCCAGCAGTGAACGTGTTAAGGGGGCGCGAGCCGAGCAGTACTTC.

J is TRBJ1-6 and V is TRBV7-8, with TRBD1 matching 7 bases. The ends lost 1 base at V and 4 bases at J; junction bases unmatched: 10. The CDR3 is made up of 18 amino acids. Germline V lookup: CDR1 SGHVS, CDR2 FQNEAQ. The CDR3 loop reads CASSLDPWGQFYNSPLHF. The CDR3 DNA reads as TGTGCCAGCAGCTTAGACCCTTGGGGACAGTTTTATAATTCACCCCTCCACTTT.

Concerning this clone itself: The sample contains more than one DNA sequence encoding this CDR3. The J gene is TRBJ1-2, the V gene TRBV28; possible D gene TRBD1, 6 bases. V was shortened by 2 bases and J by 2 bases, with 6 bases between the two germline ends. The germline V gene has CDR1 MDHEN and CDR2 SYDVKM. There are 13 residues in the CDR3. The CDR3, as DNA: TGTGCCAGCAGTTTAGGACAGAACTATGGCTACACCTTC. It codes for CASSLGQNYGYTF.

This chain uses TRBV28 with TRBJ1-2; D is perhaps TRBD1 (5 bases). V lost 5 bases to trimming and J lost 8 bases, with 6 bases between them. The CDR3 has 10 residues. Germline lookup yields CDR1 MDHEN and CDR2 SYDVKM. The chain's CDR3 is CASSGAGYTF. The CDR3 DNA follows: TGTGCCAGCAGTGGGGCGGGCTACACCTTC.

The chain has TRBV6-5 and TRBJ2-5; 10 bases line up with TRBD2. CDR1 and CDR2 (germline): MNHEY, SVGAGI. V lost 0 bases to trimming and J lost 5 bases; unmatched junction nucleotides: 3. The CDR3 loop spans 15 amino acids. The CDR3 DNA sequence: TGTGCCAGCAGTTACTCGAGCGGGAGGGCGGAGACCCAGTACTTC. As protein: CASSYSSGRAETQYF.

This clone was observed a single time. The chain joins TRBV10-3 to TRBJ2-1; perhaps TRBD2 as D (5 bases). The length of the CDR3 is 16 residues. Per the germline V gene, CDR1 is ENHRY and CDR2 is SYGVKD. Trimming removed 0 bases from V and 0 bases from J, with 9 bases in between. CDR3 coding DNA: TGTGCCATCAGTGAGTCGTTAGCGATCTCCTACAATGAGCAGTTCTTC. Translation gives CAISESLAISYNEQFF.

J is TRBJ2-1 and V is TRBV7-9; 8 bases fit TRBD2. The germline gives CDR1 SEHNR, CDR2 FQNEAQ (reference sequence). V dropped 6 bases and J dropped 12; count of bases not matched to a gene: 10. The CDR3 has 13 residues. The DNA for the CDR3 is TGTGCCAGCAGTCTTAAAGGACTAGCAGGGCAGTTCTTC. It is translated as CASSLKGLAGQFF.

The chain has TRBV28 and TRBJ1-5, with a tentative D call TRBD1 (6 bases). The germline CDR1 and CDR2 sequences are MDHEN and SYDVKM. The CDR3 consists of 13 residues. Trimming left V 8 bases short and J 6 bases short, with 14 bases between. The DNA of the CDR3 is TGTGCCAGCGGCCCAGGGGTTGTTCAGCCCCAGCATTTT. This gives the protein CASGPGVVQPQHF.

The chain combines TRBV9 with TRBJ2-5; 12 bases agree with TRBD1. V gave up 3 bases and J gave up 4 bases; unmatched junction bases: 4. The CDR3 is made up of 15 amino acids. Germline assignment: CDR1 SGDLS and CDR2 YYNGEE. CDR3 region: CASSARDRGRETQYF. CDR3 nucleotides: TGTGCCAGCAGCGCGCGGGACAGGGGGCGAGAGACCCAGTACTTC.

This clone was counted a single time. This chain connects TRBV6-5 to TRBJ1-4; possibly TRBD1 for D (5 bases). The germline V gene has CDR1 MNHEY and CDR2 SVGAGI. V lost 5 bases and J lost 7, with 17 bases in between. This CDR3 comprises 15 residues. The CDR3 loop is CASSLGAGMGEKLFF. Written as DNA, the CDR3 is TGTGCCAGCAGTCTAGGGGCAGGGATGGGTGAAAAACTGTTTTTT.

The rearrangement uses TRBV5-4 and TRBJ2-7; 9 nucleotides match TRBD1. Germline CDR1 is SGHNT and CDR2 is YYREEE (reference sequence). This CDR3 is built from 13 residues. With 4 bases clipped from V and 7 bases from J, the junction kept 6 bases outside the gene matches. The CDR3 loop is CASSGDRVGEQYF. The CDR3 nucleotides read TGTGCCAGCAGCGGGGACAGGGTGGGGGAGCAGTACTTC.

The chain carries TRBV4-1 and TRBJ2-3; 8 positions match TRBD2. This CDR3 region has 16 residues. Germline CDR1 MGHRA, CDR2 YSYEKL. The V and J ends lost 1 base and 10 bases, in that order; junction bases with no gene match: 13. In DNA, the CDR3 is TGCGCCAGCAGCCAAGTTGGCGGGGGGAGTTCAAAGGCGCAGTATTTT. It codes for CASSQVGGGSSKAQYF.

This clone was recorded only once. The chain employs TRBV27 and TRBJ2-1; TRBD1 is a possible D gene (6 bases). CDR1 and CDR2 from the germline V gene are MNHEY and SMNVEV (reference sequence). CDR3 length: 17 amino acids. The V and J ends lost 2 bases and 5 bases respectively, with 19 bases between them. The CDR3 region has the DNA TGTGCCAGCAGTTTAGCCCTTTGGCAGGGGCCTCACAATGAGCAGTTCTTC. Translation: CASSLALWQGPHNEQFF.

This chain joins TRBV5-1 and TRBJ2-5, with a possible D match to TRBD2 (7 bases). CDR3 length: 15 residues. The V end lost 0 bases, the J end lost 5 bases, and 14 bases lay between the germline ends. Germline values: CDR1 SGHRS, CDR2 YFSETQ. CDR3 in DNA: TGCGCCAGCAGCTTGGGTACAGGGAGGGCGGAGACCCAGTACTTC. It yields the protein CASSLGTGRAETQYF. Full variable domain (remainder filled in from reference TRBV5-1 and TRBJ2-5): KAGVTQTPRYLIKTRGQQVTLSCSPISGHRSVSWYQQTPGQGLQFLFEYFSETQRNKGNFPGRFSGRQFSNSRSEMNVSTLELGDSALYLCASSLGTGRAETQYFGPGTRLLVL.